This T cell receptor beta chain comes out of a study of preoperative IRX-2 immunotherapy in early breast cancer. Only in-frame clones appear in the TCRdb table, and some are missing; sequencing was by immunoSEQ multiplex PCR. The profile shows 90,000 to 100,000 clones, 80% to 90% of them singletons. Treatment in this sample: preoperative locoregional IRX-2 cytokine immunotherapy. This phase Ib study tested locoregional IRX-2 cytokine immunotherapy given before surgery. Trimming stripped 11 bases from V and 5 bases from J, with 16 bases between. The CDR3 runs to 12 residues. CDR1 MNHGY and CDR2 SAAAGT come from the germline V gene.

The chain is built from TRBV6-8 and TRBJ2-7, with D maybe TRBD2 (5 bases). This sample comprised tumor tissue, obtained after IRX-2 immunotherapy. The receptor was isolated from a human donor with breast cancer. CDR3 in DNA: TGTGCCGTACGGGAATCCAGAGACGAGCAGTACTTC. This translates into CAVRESRDEQYF.